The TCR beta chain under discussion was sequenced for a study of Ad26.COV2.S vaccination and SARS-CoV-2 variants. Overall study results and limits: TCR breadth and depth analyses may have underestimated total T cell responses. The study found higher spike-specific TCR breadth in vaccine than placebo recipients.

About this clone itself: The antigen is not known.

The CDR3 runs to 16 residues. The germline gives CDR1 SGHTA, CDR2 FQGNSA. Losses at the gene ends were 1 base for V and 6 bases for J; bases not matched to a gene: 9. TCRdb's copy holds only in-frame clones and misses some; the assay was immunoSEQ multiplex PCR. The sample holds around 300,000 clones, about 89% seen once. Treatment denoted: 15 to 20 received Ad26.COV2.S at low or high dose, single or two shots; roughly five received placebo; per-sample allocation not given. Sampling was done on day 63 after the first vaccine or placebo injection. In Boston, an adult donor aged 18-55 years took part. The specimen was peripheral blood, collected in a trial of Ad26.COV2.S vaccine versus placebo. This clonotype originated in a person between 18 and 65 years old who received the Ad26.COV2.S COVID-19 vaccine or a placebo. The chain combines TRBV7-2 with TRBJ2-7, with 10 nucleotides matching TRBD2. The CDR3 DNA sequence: TGTGCCAGCAGCTTAGAAGGGGCTAGCGGGAGTTCCGAGCAGTACTTC. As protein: CASSLEGASGSSEQYF.